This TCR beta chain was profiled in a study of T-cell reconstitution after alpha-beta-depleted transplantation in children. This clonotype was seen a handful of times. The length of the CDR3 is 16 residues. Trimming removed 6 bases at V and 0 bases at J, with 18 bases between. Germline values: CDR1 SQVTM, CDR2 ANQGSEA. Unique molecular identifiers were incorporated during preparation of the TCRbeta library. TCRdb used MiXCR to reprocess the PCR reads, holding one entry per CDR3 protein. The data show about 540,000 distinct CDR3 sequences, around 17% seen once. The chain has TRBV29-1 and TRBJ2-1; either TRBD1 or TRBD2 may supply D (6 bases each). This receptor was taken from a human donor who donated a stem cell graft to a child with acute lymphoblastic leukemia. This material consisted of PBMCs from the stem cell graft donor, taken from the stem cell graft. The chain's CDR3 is CSVALLGGGSYNEQFF. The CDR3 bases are TGCAGCGTCGCATTATTAGGGGGAGGCTCCTACAATGAGCAGTTCTTC.